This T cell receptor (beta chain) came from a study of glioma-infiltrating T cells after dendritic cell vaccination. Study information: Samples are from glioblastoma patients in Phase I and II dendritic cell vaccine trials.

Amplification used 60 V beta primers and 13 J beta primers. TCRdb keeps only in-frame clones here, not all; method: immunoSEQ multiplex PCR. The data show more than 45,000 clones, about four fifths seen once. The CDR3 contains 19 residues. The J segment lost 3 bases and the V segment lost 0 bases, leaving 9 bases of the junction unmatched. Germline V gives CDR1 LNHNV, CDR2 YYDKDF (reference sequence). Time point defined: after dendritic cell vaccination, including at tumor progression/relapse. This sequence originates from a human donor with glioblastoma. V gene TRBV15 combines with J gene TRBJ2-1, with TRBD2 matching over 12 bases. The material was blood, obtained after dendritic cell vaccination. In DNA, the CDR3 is TGTGCCACCAGCAGAGAATCTAGCGGGGGGGACCCTCGCTACAATGAGCAGTTCTTC. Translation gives CATSRESSGGDPRYNEQFF. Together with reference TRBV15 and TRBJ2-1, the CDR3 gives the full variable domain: DAMVIQNPRYQVTQFGKPVTLSCSQTLNHNVMYWYQQKSSQAPKLLFHYYDKDFNNEADTPDNFQSRRPNTSFCFLDIRSPGLGDTAMYLCATSRESSGGDPRYNEQFFGPGTRLTVL.